The 27 T cell receptor beta chains below were found in one sample sequenced in a study of T cells in narcolepsy. Some clones are missing from TCRdb's copy, which holds only in-frame ones; the method was immunoSEQ multiplex PCR. The top ten clones hold roughly an eighth of a sample with tens of thousands of clones, about 60% of them seen once. The sequencing input was memory (CD45RA-) CD4+ T cells from blood. The receptors were sampled from a human donor in good health.

This clone appeared a few times. This rearrangement joins TRBV6-5 to TRBJ1-5; the match to TRBD1 covers 7 bases. The V gene's germline CDR1 is MNHEY and CDR2 SVGAGI. The CDR3 runs to 13 residues. The ends lost 4 bases at V and 7 bases at J; junction bases unmatched: 4. As DNA, the CDR3 is TGTGCCAGCAGTTGGACAGGAGGGCAGCCCCAGCATTTT. Protein: CASSWTGGQPQHF.

The chain has TRBV2 and TRBJ1-2, with 10 positions matching TRBD1. From germline, CDR1 is SNHLY and CDR2 FYNNEI. The CDR3 extends over 13 amino acids. V lost 10 bases to trimming and J lost 4 bases; unmatched junction nucleotides: 6. CDR3 bases: TGTGCCAACAGACAGGGGGCCCCCTATGGCTACACCTTC. Translated: CANRQGAPYGYTF. Full variable domain (remainder filled in from reference TRBV2 and TRBJ1-2): EPEVTQTPSHQVTQMGQEVILRCVPISNHLYFYWYRQILGQKVEFLVSFYNNEISEKSEIFDDQFSVERPDGSNFTLKIRSTKLEDSAMYFCANRQGAPYGYTFGSGTRLTVV.

This chain joins TRBV11-3 and TRBJ2-2; TRBD2 matches at 7 bases. The CDR3 has 18 amino acids. The ends lost 1 base at V and 5 bases at J; junction bases unmatched: 13. Germline V gives CDR1 SGHNT, CDR2 YENEEA. CDR3 residues: CASSLVPQREVPTGELFF. CDR3 DNA sequence: TGTGCCAGCAGCTTAGTCCCTCAACGGGAGGTCCCTACCGGGGAGCTGTTTTTT. Combining the CDR3 with reference TRBV11-3 and TRBJ2-2 gives the whole variable domain EAGVVQSPRYKIIEKKQPVAFWCNPISGHNTLYWYLQNLGQGPELLIRYENEEAVDDSQLPKDRFSAERLKGVDSTLKIQPAELGDSAVYLCASSLVPQREVPTGELFFGEGSRLTVL.

The chain recombines TRBV5-1 with TRBJ1-3; D is ambiguous. This CDR3 comprises 14 residues. From germline, CDR1 is SGHRS and CDR2 YFSETQ. Trimming cost V 2 bases and J 9 bases, with 15 bases left between them. This chain's CDR3 is CASSFGATRGTIYF. Written as DNA, the CDR3 is TGCGCCAGCAGCTTCGGTGCAACTCGGGGCACCATATATTTT.

This clone occurred once. This chain links TRBV6-6 with TRBJ1-1; maybe TRBD1 (5 bases). The V and J ends lost 4 bases and 3 bases respectively, with 9 bases between them. CDR3 length: 13 residues. The germline gives CDR1 MNHNY, CDR2 SVGAGI (reference sequence). The CDR3 region is CASSFEGYTEAFF. Written as DNA, the CDR3 is TGTGCCAGCAGTTTTGAGGGGTACACTGAAGCTTTCTTT.

The rearrangement uses TRBV9 and TRBJ2-1, with D maybe TRBD1 (5 bases). The CDR3 has 12 residues. The germline gives CDR1 SGDLS, CDR2 YYNGEE. V lost 3 bases to trimming and J lost 4 bases, with 5 bases between them. The CDR3 region has the DNA TGTGCCAGCAGCGAGGGGTACAATGAGCAGTTCTTC. Translating gives CASSEGYNEQFF. The whole variable domain, remainder taken from reference TRBV9 and TRBJ2-1, is DSGVTQTPKHLITATGQRVTLRCSPRSGDLSVYWYQQSLDQGLQFLIQYYNGEERAKGNILERFSAQQFPDLHSELNLSSLELGDSALYFCASSEGYNEQFFGPGTRLTVL.

This clone came up a few times. The V and J genes are TRBV6-6 and TRBJ2-7; D tentatively reads TRBD1 or TRBD2 (5 bases each). The V and J ends lost 8 bases and 0 bases respectively, with 14 bases between them. In germline, CDR1 is MNHNY, CDR2 SVGAGI (reference sequence). The CDR3 runs to 14 residues. The CDR3 nucleotides are TGTGCCAGCGGGGACCTGACATCCTCCTACGAGCAGTACTTC. This translates into CASGDLTSSYEQYF.

This chain links TRBV30 with TRBJ2-4, with 8 bases that match TRBD2. In germline, CDR1 is GTSNPN, CDR2 SVGIG (reference sequence). Trimming removed 6 bases from V and 0 bases from J; junction bases left unmatched: 4. The CDR3 runs to 14 residues. CDR3 in amino acids: CACPAGVAKNIQYF. In DNA, the CDR3 is TGTGCCTGCCCAGCGGGAGTAGCCAAAAACATTCAGTACTTC.

The gene calls are TRBV18 and TRBJ2-5; D is undetermined. There are 12 residues in the CDR3. Per germline, CDR1 KGHSH and CDR2 LQKENI. V was pared by 1 base and J by 3 bases, with 3 bases between. In DNA, the CDR3 is TGTGCCAGCTCACCACGGGAAGAGACCCAGTACTTC. Residues: CASSPREETQYF.

By frequency in the sample, this clone is medium-sized. The chain couples TRBV11-2 to TRBJ2-1; D might be TRBD2 (5 bases). V was pared by 5 bases and J by 7 bases, with 15 bases between. The CDR3 sequence is 14 residues long. In germline, CDR1 is SGHAT, CDR2 FQNNGV. CDR3 DNA sequence: TGTGCCAGCAGCGTGACTATAGCTGGAAATGAGCAGTTCTTC. Translating it yields CASSVTIAGNEQFF.

This sequence joins TRBV28 and TRBJ1-5; D not resolved. Trimming left V 3 bases short and J 6 bases short, with 6 bases between. Germline V gene lookup returns CDR1 MDHEN and CDR2 SYDVKM. This CDR3 is built from 12 residues. CDR3: CASSFSIQPQHF. For the CDR3, the DNA is TGTGCCAGCAGTTTTTCTATTCAGCCCCAGCATTTT. Full variable domain (remainder filled in from reference TRBV28 and TRBJ1-5): DVKVTQSSRYLVKRTGEKVFLECVQDMDHENMFWYRQDPGLGLRLIYFSYDVKMKEKGDIPEGYSVSREKKERFSLILESASTNQTSMYLCASSFSIQPQHFGDGTRLSIL.

V is TRBV4-2 and J is TRBJ1-5; 8 nucleotides match TRBD1. Per the germline V gene, CDR1 is LGHNA and CDR2 is YNFKEQ. CDR3 length: 14 residues. V shed 3 bases, J shed 5 bases, and the junction held 3 bases outside the gene matches. CDR3 sequence: CASSQAGGDQPQHF. As DNA, the CDR3 is TGTGCCAGCAGCCAGGCAGGGGGCGATCAGCCCCAGCATTTT.

V and J are TRBV30 and TRBJ1-4; maybe TRBD1 (5 bases). Germline lookup yields CDR1 GTSNPN and CDR2 SVGIG (reference sequence). This CDR3 spans 13 amino acids. V was clipped by 4 bases and J by 3 bases, with 9 bases between them. The CDR3, as DNA: TGTGCCTGGAACCAACAGGCTAATGAAAAACTGTTTTTT. It yields the protein CAWNQQANEKLFF. Full variable domain (missing parts from reference TRBV30 and TRBJ1-4): SQTIHQWPATLVQPVGSPLSLECTVEGTSNPNLYWYRQAAGRGLQLLFYSVGIGQISSEVPQNLSASRPQDRQFILSSKKLLLSDSGFYLCAWNQQANEKLFFGSGTQLSVL.

This chain connects TRBV10-3 to TRBJ1-5, with 10 bases that match TRBD1. V was clipped by 4 bases and J by 6 bases; unmatched bases: 3. CDR3 size: 14 residues. Germline V gene data show CDR1 as ENHRY and CDR2 as SYGVKD. The CDR3 coding sequence is TGTGCCATCAGTGCCGGGACAGGGGTTCAGCCCCAGCATTTT. It encodes CAISAGTGVQPQHF.

The rearrangement links TRBV25-1 to TRBJ1-4; TRBD1 is a possible D gene (6 bases). The germline CDR1 and CDR2 sequences are MGHDK and SYGVNS. This CDR3 is 12 amino acids long. V shed 4 bases and J shed 14 bases, with 14 bases lying between them. In nucleotides, the CDR3 is TGTGCCAGCAGTGGGCCTCTGGACAGTCTGTTTTTT. Protein product: CASSGPLDSLFF.

This sequence joins TRBV27 and TRBJ1-4; D remains unclear. This CDR3 has 13 residues. The V gene's germline CDR1 is MNHEY and CDR2 SMNVEV (reference sequence). Trimming took off 7 bases at V and 10 bases at J, with 16 bases between the two ends. For the CDR3, the DNA is TGTGCCAGCAAAGTTAGCGGGGTCGGAAAACTGTTTTTT. As protein: CASKVSGVGKLFF.

The gene calls are TRBV29-1 and TRBJ1-2; D is possibly TRBD1 (5 bases). With 4 bases removed from V and 8 bases from J, the gap between germline ends came to 14 bases. Germline CDR1 is SQVTM and CDR2 is ANQGSEA. CDR3 size: 12 residues. The CDR3 region has the DNA TGCAGCGTTGCGCAGGGATCAGGGGGCTACACCTTC. It is translated as CSVAQGSGGYTF.

The V and J genes are TRBV18 and TRBJ2-1, with D perhaps being TRBD1 or TRBD2 (5 bases each). The V end lost 6 bases, the J end lost 4 bases, and 16 bases lay between the germline ends. The length of the CDR3 is 15 residues. Germline lookup yields CDR1 KGHSH and CDR2 LQKENI. CDR3 in amino acids: CASSGDPAGYNEQFF. CDR3 DNA: TGTGCCAGCTCTGGGGACCCCGCAGGATACAATGAGCAGTTCTTC.

The chain couples TRBV28 to TRBJ2-5, with 7 bases fitting TRBD1. The germline CDR1 and CDR2 sequences are MDHEN and SYDVKM. Losses at the gene ends were 5 bases for V and 2 bases for J; bases not matched to a gene: 8. CDR3 length equals 15 residues. CDR3 protein: CASSINSGQQETQYF. CDR3 nucleotides: TGTGCCAGCAGTATTAACTCGGGACAGCAAGAGACCCAGTACTTC.

The chain joins TRBV2 to TRBJ2-5; tentatively, D is TRBD1 or TRBD2 (5 bases each). The V and J ends lost 9 bases and 4 bases respectively, with 21 bases between them. The CDR3 loop spans 15 amino acids. CDR1 SNHLY and CDR2 FYNNEI come from the germline V gene. CDR3 in amino acids: CASDLSGQIGETQYF. CDR3 nucleotides: TGTGCCAGTGACCTTTCGGGGCAAATTGGAGAGACCCAGTACTTC.

The chain uses TRBV19 and TRBJ2-2; TRBD2 matches at 8 bases. From germline, CDR1 is LNHDA and CDR2 SQIVND (reference sequence). The CDR3 totals 18 residues. V lost 4 bases and J lost 3; bases outside the gene matches: 13. The CDR3 here is CASSTPGPGGMDTGELFF. The CDR3 nucleotides are TGTGCCAGTAGTACGCCCGGCCCGGGAGGGATGGACACCGGGGAGCTGTTTTTT. Filled out from reference TRBV19 and TRBJ2-2, the complete variable domain reads DGGITQSPKYLFRKEGQNVTLSCEQNLNHDAMYWYRQDPGQGLRLIYYSQIVNDFQKGDIAEGYSVSREKKESFPLTVTSAQKNPTAFYLCASSTPGPGGMDTGELFFGEGSRLTVL.

The chain uses TRBV2 and TRBJ1-2; 9 positions match TRBD1. CDR1 and CDR2 from the germline V gene are SNHLY and FYNNEI. Trimming at V came to 2 bases and at J to 8 bases, leaving 6 bases not matched to a gene. This CDR3 comprises 14 residues. CDR3 bases: TGTGCCAGCAGTGAATTTTTGGGACAGGGCGGCTACACCTTC. This encodes CASSEFLGQGGYTF.

The V gene is TRBV13, the J gene TRBJ2-1, with 7 bases identical to TRBD2. This CDR3 has 15 residues. CDR1 PRHDT and CDR2 FYEKMQ come from the germline V gene (reference sequence). V lost 2 bases, J lost 13 bases, and 14 bases stayed unmatched. CDR3 DNA: TGTGCCAGCAGCTTATGGCGGGAGAACCCTCGGGCACAGTTCTTC. It codes for CASSLWRENPRAQFF.

This chain links TRBV14 with TRBJ2-3, with TRBD2 matching over 7 bases. CDR1 is SGHDN, CDR2 FVKESK, per germline. Trimming at V came to 2 bases and at J to 2 bases, leaving 7 bases not matched to a gene. CDR3 length: 16 amino acids. CDR3 in DNA: TGTGCCAGCAGCCAACAACCGGGACTACTCACAGATACGCAGTATTTT. Translated: CASSQQPGLLTDTQYF. The full variable domain, its missing parts supplied by reference TRBV14 and TRBJ2-3, is EAGVTQFPSHSVIEKGQTVTLRCDPISGHDNLYWYRRVMGKEIKFLLHFVKESKQDESGMPNNRFLAERTGGTYSTLKVQPAELEDSGVYFCASSQQPGLLTDTQYFGPGTRLTVL.

The chain uses TRBV10-3 and TRBJ2-1, with a possible D match to TRBD2 (6 bases). This CDR3 has 12 amino acids. Germline V gene sequence: CDR1 ENHRY, CDR2 SYGVKD. Trimming cost V 4 bases and J 9 bases, with 10 bases left between them. Here the CDR3 reads CAISGYGSEQFF. CDR3 coding DNA: TGTGCCATCAGTGGCTACGGGAGTGAGCAGTTCTTC.

The chain carries TRBV19 and TRBJ2-1; D call uncertain. Germline V gene data show CDR1 as LNHDA and CDR2 as SQIVND (reference sequence). The CDR3 runs 15 residues. The V gene lost 2 bases and the J gene lost 0 bases, with 8 bases spanning the gap. The CDR3 region has the DNA TGTGCCAGTAGTATACATCAGAGCTCCTACAATGAGCAGTTCTTC. This codes for CASSIHQSSYNEQFF.

This clone was seen more than once but under ten times. The rearrangement links TRBV2 to TRBJ2-3; TRBD2 agrees at 7 bases. The germline gives CDR1 SNHLY, CDR2 FYNNEI. This CDR3 is built from 13 residues. V lost 7 bases, J lost 6 bases, and 7 bases stayed unmatched. The CDR3 sequence is CASNGRAGDTQYF. As DNA, the CDR3 is TGTGCCAGCAATGGGAGGGCCGGTGATACGCAGTATTTT.